A single sample is the source of the 21 T cell receptor beta chains below, sequenced in a study of blood T cell repertoires in COVID-19. Measured with immunoSEQ multiplex PCR; TCRdb has only the in-frame clones, and not every one. Of about 180,000 clones listed, approximately 83% are singletons. The specimen sequenced was peripheral blood. These receptors were collected from a human donor in a cohort sampled during active COVID-19.

This chain links TRBV6-5 with TRBJ1-4; 7 positions match TRBD1. The germline gives CDR1 MNHEY, CDR2 SVGAGI. The CDR3 spans 16 residues. V was clipped by 2 bases and J by 6 bases; unmatched bases: 9. The CDR3: CASSYALQGWDEKLFF. CDR3 sequence (DNA): TGTGCCAGCAGTTACGCTCTACAGGGGTGGGATGAAAAACTGTTTTTT.

Only one count was recorded for this clone. This chain links TRBV6-5 with TRBJ2-1; 13 positions match TRBD2. This CDR3 has 15 residues. Trimming cost V 4 bases and J 6 bases; bases outside gene matches: 3. Germline assignment: CDR1 MNHEY and CDR2 SVGAGI. The CDR3, as DNA: TGTGCCAGCAGTTCCAGACTAGCGGGAGGCAATGAGCAGTTCTTC. Protein sequence: CASSSRLAGGNEQFF.

This rearrangement joins TRBV7-9 to TRBJ1-3, with TRBD1 matching 7 bases. CDR3 length equals 16 residues. After removal of 3 bases from V and 4 bases from J, the junction contained 9 bases not matched to a gene. The germline V gene encodes CDR1 SEHNR and CDR2 FQNEAQ (reference sequence). In DNA, the CDR3 is TGTGCCAGCAGCTTGCCCCCGGGACAGAGGGGAAACACCATATATTTT. It translates to CASSLPPGQRGNTIYF.

This chain uses TRBV7-3 with TRBJ2-3; 8 positions match TRBD1. The trim removed 5 bases at V and 6 bases at J, leaving 16 bases unmatched. The CDR3 spans 17 residues. Germline V CDR1 and CDR2: SGHTA, FQGTGA. CDR3 in DNA: TGTGCCAGCAGCCCAAGATCAGGGGGCCTCGGAGGCGATACGCAGTATTTT. Encoded protein: CASSPRSGGLGGDTQYF.

This rearrangement joins TRBV9 to TRBJ2-7, with D perhaps matching TRBD1 (6 bases). There are 16 residues in the CDR3. Germline-derived CDR1 and CDR2 are SGDLS and YYNGEE. The V and J ends lost 4 bases and 0 bases respectively, with 17 bases between them. The CDR3 DNA is TGTGCCAGCAGCCCAAGAGGGGACACCAGCTCCTACGAGCAGTACTTC. Translated, it gives CASSPRGDTSSYEQYF.

The chain joins TRBV5-5 to TRBJ1-6, with 8 bases matching TRBD1. The trim removed 0 bases at V and 7 bases at J, leaving 6 bases unmatched. The CDR3 has 16 amino acids. CDR1 SGHKS and CDR2 YYEKEE come from the germline V gene (reference sequence). The CDR3 sequence is CASSLAGDRQNSPLHF. CDR3 nucleotides: TGTGCCAGCAGCTTGGCCGGGGACAGGCAGAATTCACCCCTCCACTTT.

The rearrangement links TRBV10-3 to TRBJ2-1, with TRBD2 matching over 14 bases. The V gene's germline CDR1 is ENHRY and CDR2 SYGVKD. V dropped 6 bases and J dropped 7; count of bases not matched to a gene: 8. The CDR3 extends over 16 amino acids. The CDR3 nucleotides read TGTGCCATCAGGGCTACCGGGACTAGCGGGAGTAATGAGCAGTTCTTC. Encoded protein: CAIRATGTSGSNEQFF.

J is TRBJ1-3 and V is TRBV18; no clear D gene. The ends were cut back, 0 bases at V and 1 base at J, with 10 bases in the middle. Germline V CDR1 and CDR2: KGHSH, LQKENI. CDR3 size: 16 residues. The CDR3 reads CASSPPARGSGNTIYF. The CDR3 nucleotides are TGTGCCAGCTCACCACCGGCAAGAGGGTCTGGAAACACCATATATTTT. The full variable domain, its missing parts supplied by reference TRBV18 and TRBJ1-3, is NAGVMQNPRHLVRRRGQEARLRCSPMKGHSHVYWYRQLPEEGLKFMVYLQKENIIDESGMPKERFSAEFPKEGPSILRIQQVVRGDSAAYFCASSPPARGSGNTIYFGEGSWLTVV.

This clone was detected only a few times. The chain joins TRBV5-4 to TRBJ2-7; TRBD1 matches 8 bases. The CDR3 runs 14 residues. The germline V gene has CDR1 SGHNT and CDR2 YYREEE (reference sequence). The junction had 2 bases not matched to a gene; V was cut back by 3 bases and J by 0 bases. CDR3 nucleotide sequence: TGTGCCAGCAGCTGGGACAGGAGCTCCTACGAGCAGTACTTC. Its protein is CASSWDRSSYEQYF.

This chain joins TRBV2 and TRBJ2-7; a possible D gene is TRBD2 (6 bases). Germline values: CDR1 SNHLY, CDR2 FYNNEI. V lost 7 bases and J 2 bases, leaving 15 bases between the germline ends. CDR3 size: 14 residues. CDR3 amino acids: CASNRGAVTYEQYF. The CDR3 DNA reads TGTGCCAGCAATCGCGGGGCGGTAACCTACGAGCAGTACTTC.

The chain has TRBV6-5 and TRBJ1-2, with TRBD1 as a possible D gene (6 bases). Germline CDR1 is MNHEY and CDR2 is SVGAGI. The CDR3 is made up of 12 amino acids. V shed 6 bases and J shed 6 bases, with 11 bases lying between them. The CDR3 here is CASRDSRDGYTF. CDR3 bases: TGTGCCAGCAGGGACAGTCGAGATGGCTACACCTTC.

The rearrangement links TRBV3-1 (or the pseudogene TRBV3-2) to TRBJ1-2, with 7 bases identical to TRBD1. Trimming removed 5 bases from V and 4 bases from J; junction bases left unmatched: 7. Germline CDR1 and CDR2: LGHDT and YNNKEL (reference sequence). The CDR3 consists of 14 residues. CDR3 protein: CASSKDGQVYGYTF. The CDR3 coding sequence is TGTGCCAGCAGCAAGGATGGACAGGTCTATGGCTACACCTTC.

V and J are TRBV10-2 and TRBJ1-5; D possibly corresponds to TRBD1 (6 bases). Germline V gene sequence: CDR1 WSHSY, CDR2 SAAADI. V was cut by 6 bases and J by 6 bases, with 15 bases left in between. This CDR3 has 14 amino acids. CDR3 loop: CASRPQGLGQPQHF. In DNA form, the CDR3 reads TGCGCCAGCAGACCTCAGGGGCTGGGTCAGCCCCAGCATTTT.

V gene TRBV3-1 (or the pseudogene TRBV3-2) combines with J gene TRBJ2-2; no clear D gene. Germline CDR1 LGHDT, CDR2 YNNKEL (reference sequence). Trimming stripped 1 base from V and 5 bases from J, with 8 bases between. The CDR3 has 14 amino acids. Here the CDR3 reads CASSQVARTGELFF. The CDR3 DNA follows: TGTGCCAGCAGCCAAGTTGCGAGGACCGGGGAGCTGTTTTTT.

The CDR3 DNA follows: TGTGCCAGCACTTCTCCGGGGGACTCCCTCGGGAACACTGAAGCTTTCTTT. Translation gives CASTSPGDSLGNTEAFF. The rearrangement links TRBV28 to TRBJ1-1; D might be TRBD1 (5 bases). CDR1 and CDR2 from the germline V gene are MDHEN and SYDVKM. The V end lost 7 bases, the J end lost 1 base, and 22 bases lay between the germline ends. There are 17 residues in the CDR3. Drawing the rest from reference TRBV28 and TRBJ1-1, the complete variable domain is DVKVTQSSRYLVKRTGEKVFLECVQDMDHENMFWYRQDPGLGLRLIYFSYDVKMKEKGDIPEGYSVSREKKERFSLILESASTNQTSMYLCASTSPGDSLGNTEAFFGQGTRLTVV.

This clone was detected a few times. The chain employs TRBV19 and TRBJ1-2; D ambiguous. The ends were cut back, 6 bases at V and 4 bases at J, with 21 bases in the middle. Germline CDR1 reads LNHDA; CDR2 reads SQIVND (reference sequence). The CDR3 covers 16 residues. CDR3 sequence (DNA): TGTGCCAGTAGAAATATGGACTCCCTGTGGAGCTATGGCTACACCTTC. Protein: CASRNMDSLWSYGYTF.

In its sample, this clone was seen a few times. The chain carries TRBV6-2 or TRBV6-3 and TRBJ2-3; possible D gene TRBD1, 5 bases. The germline V and J ends were trimmed by 6 bases and 4 bases, with 14 bases remaining between them. Germline values: CDR1 MNHEY, CDR2 SVGEGT. This CDR3 spans 14 amino acids. CDR3 DNA: TGTGCCAGCAGCTCAGGACAAGAGGCAGATACGCAGTATTTT. Amino acid sequence: CASSSGQEADTQYF.

CDR3 residues: CASSYVGDRGNSPLHF. The CDR3 nucleotides are TGTGCCAGCAGTTACGTTGGGGACAGGGGTAATTCACCCCTCCACTTT. The J gene is TRBJ1-6, the V gene TRBV6-5; TRBD1 matches 10 bases. There are 16 residues in the CDR3. Unmatched junction bases numbered 4, after V lost 2 bases and J lost 6 bases. Per germline, CDR1 MNHEY and CDR2 SVGAGI.

V is TRBV23-1 and J is TRBJ1-5; D uncertain. TRBV23-1 has ORF status, its function being uncertain. The CDR3 runs 13 residues. Deletions cut 2 bases from V and 6 bases from J, with 8 bases between. The CDR3 DNA follows: TGCGCCAGCAGTCAACGTGCGGGTCAGCCCCAGCATTTT. It specifies CASSQRAGQPQHF.

The V and J genes are TRBV27 and TRBJ2-3; D call uncertain. The V end lost 3 bases, the J end lost 4 bases, and 11 bases lay between the germline ends. In germline, CDR1 is MNHEY, CDR2 SMNVEV (reference sequence). There are 14 residues in the CDR3. The CDR3 region is CASSFAYEADTQYF. The DNA for the CDR3 is TGTGCCAGCAGTTTCGCCTATGAGGCAGATACGCAGTATTTT.

The CDR3 nucleotides are TGTGCCAGCTCACCCGGGACTAGCGCTTACAATGAGCAGTTCTTC. As protein: CASSPGTSAYNEQFF. V usage is TRBV18 and J usage is TRBJ2-1; 10 bases fit TRBD2. Trimming cost V 3 bases and J 4 bases; bases outside gene matches: 3. This CDR3 comprises 15 residues. Germline assignment: CDR1 KGHSH and CDR2 LQKENI.